These T cell receptor beta chains were read from a single sample in a study of T cells in Graves' hyperthyroidism and ophthalmopathy. TCRdb fed the multiplex PCR reads into MiXCR, producing one record per CDR3 protein. The sample gives more than 550,000 distinct CDR3 sequences, 15% to 20% of which show up once; 15% to 19% is in the top ten. Material: blood. All receptors come from a man aged 50 or older with Graves' hyperthyroidism. Both conserved end residues are part of each CDR3. The order of the fields is clone size, D gene, V gene, J gene, CDR3 DNA, CDR3 protein. A D gene is named only where the DNA matches it firmly. Clone sizes are given selectively: once, few, many, or a class where the clone is expanded.

clone size: many
D gene: -
V gene: TRBV28
J gene: TRBJ1-1
CDR3 DNA: TGTGCCAGCAGTCAGGGAGGGGCGAACACTGAAGCTTTCTTT
CDR3 protein: CASSQGGANTEAFF

clone size: many
D gene: TRBD1
V gene: TRBV28
J gene: TRBJ1-4
CDR3 DNA: TGTGCCAGCAGAGACAGGGGAGGTGTTGAAAAACTGTTTTTT
CDR3 protein: CASRDRGGVEKLFF

clone size: -
D gene: -
V gene: TRBV20-1
J gene: TRBJ1-2
CDR3 DNA: TGCCAAAAGCAGAACTATGGCTACACCTTC
CDR3 protein: CQKQNYGYTF

clone size: many
D gene: -
V gene: TRBV12-3/TRBV12-4
J gene: TRBJ1-2
CDR3 DNA: TGTGCCAGCAGTTTAGCCATCGACTATGGCTACACCTTC
CDR3 protein: CASSLAIDYGYTF

clone size: many
D gene: TRBD1
V gene: TRBV7-2
J gene: TRBJ1-2
CDR3 DNA: TGTGCCAGCAGCTCGTACAGGGGGCTAAACTATGGCTACACCTTC
CDR3 protein: CASSSYRGLNYGYTF

clone size: many
D gene: TRBD2
V gene: TRBV10-3
J gene: TRBJ2-1
CDR3 DNA: TGTGCCATCAGTGTACTAGCGGGTAACAATGAGCAGTTCTTC
CDR3 protein: CAISVLAGNNEQFF

clone size: many
D gene: TRBD2
V gene: TRBV10-3
J gene: TRBJ2-2
CDR3 DNA: TGTGCCATCAGAACTAGCGGGGGGGACATTAACACCGGGGAGCTGTTTTTT
CDR3 protein: CAIRTSGGDINTGELFF

clone size: few
D gene: -
V gene: TRBV13
J gene: TRBJ2-7
CDR3 DNA: TGTGCCAGCAGCACAGCCGGGACTGGGCAGTACTTC
CDR3 protein: CASSTAGTGQYF

clone size: -
D gene: -
V gene: TRBV29-1
J gene: TRBJ2-1
CDR3 DNA: TGCAGCGGACGACAGGACCATGAGCAGTTCTTC
CDR3 protein: CSGRQDHEQFF

clone size: -
D gene: TRBD1
V gene: TRBV5-1
J gene: TRBJ1-4
CDR3 DNA: TGCGCCAGCAGCCCTTGGGACAGCCTTAATGAAAAACTGTTTTTT
CDR3 protein: CASSPWDSLNEKLFF

clone size: few
D gene: -
V gene: TRBV20-1
J gene: TRBJ2-7
CDR3 DNA: TGCAGTGCTAGAGAACCCCGGGGGGCAGTGAACGAGCAGTACTTC
CDR3 protein: CSAREPRGAVNEQYF

clone size: many
D gene: -
V gene: TRBV6-5
J gene: TRBJ1-1
CDR3 DNA: TGTGCCAGCAGTTACTCGATGCCCTCGGCAGGGAACACTGAAGCTTTCTTT
CDR3 protein: CASSYSMPSAGNTEAFF

clone size: -
D gene: -
V gene: TRBV6-6
J gene: TRBJ2-1
CDR3 DNA: TGTGCCAGCAGTTACGGTAGAGTCAATGAGCAGTTCTTC
CDR3 protein: CASSYGRVNEQFF

clone size: many
D gene: -
V gene: TRBV9
J gene: TRBJ2-6
CDR3 DNA: TGTGCCAGCAGCGACAATTCCGCTGGGGCCAACGTCCTGACTTTC
CDR3 protein: CASSDNSAGANVLTF

clone size: once
D gene: -
V gene: TRBV18
J gene: TRBJ2-2
CDR3 DNA: TGTGCCAGCTCACCGGCCCAAGAGACATTCAGAGTTTTT
CDR3 protein: CASSPAQETFRVF

clone size: -
D gene: -
V gene: TRBV24-1
J gene: TRBJ1-2
CDR3 DNA: TGTGCCACCAGTGAATGGGACAAGAACTATGGCTACACCTTC
CDR3 protein: CATSEWDKNYGYTF

clone size: many
D gene: TRBD2
V gene: TRBV6-1
J gene: TRBJ2-1
CDR3 DNA: TGTGCCAGCAGTTCGATCCACAACACCCGGGACTACCATGAGCAGTTCTTC
CDR3 protein: CASSSIHNTRDYHEQFF

clone size: few
D gene: -
V gene: TRBV27
J gene: TRBJ2-7
CDR3 DNA: TGTGCCAGCAGTCCAATGGGGATAACCTACGAGCAGTACTTC
CDR3 protein: CASSPMGITYEQYF

clone size: few
D gene: -
V gene: TRBV5-5
J gene: TRBJ2-5
CDR3 DNA: TGTGCCAGCAGCTTTATCACCACGGGGTTAGAGACCCAGTACTTC
CDR3 protein: CASSFITTGLETQYF

clone size: -
D gene: -
V gene: TRBV2
J gene: TRBJ2-3
CDR3 DNA: TGTGCCAGCATGGGCAGGGAGGACACAGATACGCAGTATTTT
CDR3 protein: CASMGREDTDTQYF

clone size: many
D gene: -
V gene: TRBV20-1
J gene: TRBJ2-5
CDR3 DNA: TGCAGTGCTTTTTTTGACAGGTACCAAGAGACCCAGTACTTC
CDR3 protein: CSAFFDRYQETQYF

clone size: many
D gene: -
V gene: TRBV29-1
J gene: TRBJ2-7
CDR3 DNA: TGCAGCGCCGGGGGAGACTACGAGCAGTACTTC
CDR3 protein: CSAGGDYEQYF

clone size: many
D gene: -
V gene: TRBV20-1
J gene: TRBJ2-7
CDR3 DNA: TGCAGTGCTAGAAGTAACCTATACGAGCAGTACTTC
CDR3 protein: CSARSNLYEQYF

clone size: many
D gene: -
V gene: TRBV19
J gene: TRBJ2-5
CDR3 DNA: TGTGCCAGTAGTATAGATCCGACTAGAAGTGAGACCCAGTACTTC
CDR3 protein: CASSIDPTRSETQYF

clone size: -
D gene: -
V gene: TRBV27
J gene: TRBJ1-5
CDR3 DNA: TGTGCCAGCAGACCAAGCGGGAGCACAGATACGCAGCATTTT
CDR3 protein: CASRPSGSTDTQHF

clone size: many
D gene: TRBD2
V gene: TRBV9
J gene: TRBJ2-7
CDR3 DNA: TGTGCCAGCAGCGTAGGTAGGGGAGGGTACGAGCAGTACTTC
CDR3 protein: CASSVGRGGYEQYF

clone size: many
D gene: TRBD2
V gene: TRBV28
J gene: TRBJ2-3
CDR3 DNA: TGTGCCAGCAGTCCCCCTCTAGCGGGAGCTACAAATACGCAGTATTTT
CDR3 protein: CASSPPLAGATNTQYF

clone size: once
D gene: -
V gene: TRBV7-6
J gene: TRBJ2-5
CDR3 DNA: TGTGCCAGCAGCTGGACATCTACAGAGACCCAGTACTTC
CDR3 protein: CASSWTSTETQYF

clone size: many
D gene: TRBD2
V gene: TRBV7-9
J gene: TRBJ2-7
CDR3 DNA: TGTGCCAGCAGCTGGACTAGCGGGACTGACTCCTACGAGCAGTACTTC
CDR3 protein: CASSWTSGTDSYEQYF

clone size: -
D gene: -
V gene: TRBV10-3
J gene: TRBJ2-7
CDR3 DNA: TGTGCCGCCAGAGGGGGGGAACAGGGGTACGAGCAGTACTTC
CDR3 protein: CAARGGEQGYEQYF

clone size: many
D gene: -
V gene: TRBV6-2/TRBV6-3
J gene: TRBJ1-1
CDR3 DNA: TGTGCCAGCGAGAAGGGACAGAACACTGAAGCTTTCTTT
CDR3 protein: CASEKGQNTEAFF

clone size: once
D gene: TRBD2
V gene: TRBV2
J gene: TRBJ2-1
CDR3 DNA: TGTGCCAGTATACTAGCGGGAGGATACAATGAGCAGTTCTTC
CDR3 protein: CASILAGGYNEQFF

clone size: -
D gene: -
V gene: TRBV5-1
J gene: TRBJ1-4
CDR3 DNA: TGCGCCAGTGCCGCAGGTTTGGTTAATGAAAAACTGTTTTTT
CDR3 protein: CASAAGLVNEKLFF

clone size: many
D gene: TRBD2
V gene: TRBV7-3
J gene: TRBJ2-1
CDR3 DNA: TGTGCCAGCAGCAAAATGGGACTAGCGGGAGTGGATGAGCAGTTCTTC
CDR3 protein: CASSKMGLAGVDEQFF

clone size: many
D gene: -
V gene: TRBV2
J gene: TRBJ2-5
CDR3 DNA: TGTGCCAGCAATCGGGGTTGGGACCAAGAGACCCAGTACTTC
CDR3 protein: CASNRGWDQETQYF

clone size: few
D gene: TRBD1
V gene: TRBV30
J gene: TRBJ2-1
CDR3 DNA: TGTGCCTGGGGACAGGTGAGCTACAATGAGCAGTTCTTC
CDR3 protein: CAWGQVSYNEQFF

clone size: -
D gene: TRBD1
V gene: TRBV12-3/TRBV12-4
J gene: TRBJ2-2
CDR3 DNA: TGTGCCAGCAGGTGGACAGGGGCCGGGGAGCTGTTTTTT
CDR3 protein: CASRWTGAGELFF

clone size: -
D gene: -
V gene: TRBV20-1
J gene: TRBJ1-1
CDR3 DNA: TGCAGTGCTTACAACGGCCAGGGGTCCGCTGAAGCTTTCTTT
CDR3 protein: CSAYNGQGSAEAFF

clone size: many
D gene: TRBD1
V gene: TRBV28
J gene: TRBJ2-5
CDR3 DNA: TGTGCCAGCAGCCCCCCCATCCCGACAGGGACGACCCAGTACTTC
CDR3 protein: CASSPPIPTGTTQYF

clone size: many
D gene: -
V gene: TRBV29-1
J gene: TRBJ1-2
CDR3 DNA: TGCAGCGTTGACGGCAACTATGGCTACACCTTC
CDR3 protein: CSVDGNYGYTF

clone size: many
D gene: TRBD1
V gene: TRBV2
J gene: TRBJ1-4
CDR3 DNA: TGTGCCAGCAGGAATACAGGGGATAAACTGTTTTTT
CDR3 protein: CASRNTGDKLFF

clone size: many
D gene: TRBD2
V gene: TRBV15
J gene: TRBJ2-7
CDR3 DNA: TGTGCCACCAGCAGAGAACTAGCGGGGTCCTACGAGCAGTACTTC
CDR3 protein: CATSRELAGSYEQYF